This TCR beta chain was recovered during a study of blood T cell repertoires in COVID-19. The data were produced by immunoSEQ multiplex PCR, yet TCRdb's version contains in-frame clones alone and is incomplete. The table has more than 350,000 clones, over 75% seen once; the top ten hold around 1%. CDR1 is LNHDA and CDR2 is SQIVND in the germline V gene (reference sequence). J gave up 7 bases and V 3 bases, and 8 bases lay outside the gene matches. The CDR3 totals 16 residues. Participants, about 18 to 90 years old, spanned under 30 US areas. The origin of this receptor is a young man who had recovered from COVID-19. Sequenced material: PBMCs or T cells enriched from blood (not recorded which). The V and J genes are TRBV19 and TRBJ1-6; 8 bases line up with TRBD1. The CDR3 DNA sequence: TGTGCCAGTAGTATCCTACGGACAGGGAACAATTCACCCCTCCACTTT. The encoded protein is CASSILRTGNNSPLHF.